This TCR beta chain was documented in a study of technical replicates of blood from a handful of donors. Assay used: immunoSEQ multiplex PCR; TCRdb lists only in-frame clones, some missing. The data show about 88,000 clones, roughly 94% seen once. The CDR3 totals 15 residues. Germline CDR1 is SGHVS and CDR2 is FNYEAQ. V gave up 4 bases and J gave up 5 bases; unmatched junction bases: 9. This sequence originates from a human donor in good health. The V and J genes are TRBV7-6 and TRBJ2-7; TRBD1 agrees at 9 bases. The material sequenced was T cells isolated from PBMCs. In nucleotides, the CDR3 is TGTGCCAGCAGCTCAACCGGGACAGGGCCCCACGAGCAGTACTTC. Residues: CASSSTGTGPHEQYF.